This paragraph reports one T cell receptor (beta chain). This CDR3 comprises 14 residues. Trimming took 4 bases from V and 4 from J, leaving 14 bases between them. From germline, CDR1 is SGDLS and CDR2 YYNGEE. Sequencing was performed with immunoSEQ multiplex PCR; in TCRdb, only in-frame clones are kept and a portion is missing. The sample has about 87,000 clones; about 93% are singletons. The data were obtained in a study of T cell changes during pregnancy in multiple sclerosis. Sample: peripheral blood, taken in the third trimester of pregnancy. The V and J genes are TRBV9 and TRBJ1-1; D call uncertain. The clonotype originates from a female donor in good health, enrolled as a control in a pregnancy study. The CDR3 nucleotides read TGTGCCAGCAGCCCGAGCGGAGTGGGCACTGAAGCTTTCTTT. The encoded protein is CASSPSGVGTEAFF.